Listed here is a single T cell receptor (beta chain). No antigen is known for it. This specimen comes from a study of blood T cell dynamics during melanoma immunotherapy. Study as a whole: Patients with metastatic melanoma got pembrolizumab or nivolumab-ipilimumab as first-line care. Overall study findings and caveats: Whether repertoire-driving clones were melanoma-specific could not be determined. PBMC repertoires of eventual disease-control patients split at W3 into clonality or diversity gains.

The time point here: week 3, after first cycle of checkpoint inhibitor. Per the germline V gene, CDR1 is SGHRS and CDR2 is YFSETQ. The CDR3 contains 16 residues. The V gene lost 3 bases and the J gene lost 6 bases, with 21 bases spanning the gap. The repertoire was sequenced with immunoSEQ multiplex PCR; TCRdb's copy has only in-frame clones and lacks some. The sample records some 5,700 clones, more than 75% being singletons. The gene calls are TRBV5-1 and TRBJ2-5; D is tentatively TRBD1 or TRBD2 (5 bases each). This TCR was sampled from a human donor with melanoma. Some clones in this sample may be carry-over from other donors' samples. Sequenced material: blood, taken from a patient treated with checkpoint blockade. The CDR3 DNA reads TGCGCCAGCAGCTCCGACTACAGACAGTTTGGAAAGACCCAGTACTTC. It translates to CASSSDYRQFGKTQYF.